Below are 14 T cell receptor beta chains sequenced from a single sample in a study of response to subunit inactivated influenza vaccine. From the RT-PCR reads, TCRdb called clonotypes with MiXCR, one entry per CDR3 protein. The sample yields almost 250,000 distinct CDR3 sequences, more than 10% seen once. The source material was non-naive T cells sorted from PBMCs, sampled 14 to 15 days before vaccination. The receptors were gathered from a middle-aged man who received an inactivated influenza vaccine.

This clonotype was recorded many times. The chain couples TRBV2 to TRBJ1-2; D ambiguous. This CDR3 spans 16 amino acids. Germline V CDR1 and CDR2: SNHLY, FYNNEI. V gave up 4 bases and J gave up 2 bases, with 17 bases separating them. The CDR3 region has the DNA TGTGCCAGCAGTGGGTTTGTAGCCCGTATCAACTATGGCTACACCTTC. It yields the protein CASSGFVARINYGYTF.

The sample holds many counts of this clonotype. The chain links TRBV12-3 or TRBV12-4 to TRBJ2-6, with 8 bases that match TRBD1. The junction had 10 bases not matched to a gene; V was cut back by 1 base and J by 5 bases. The CDR3 is 18 residues long. This CDR3 is CASSLGTGKIIRANVLTF. The CDR3 DNA reads as TGTGCCAGCAGTTTAGGGACAGGGAAAATTATTCGGGCCAACGTCCTGACTTTC.

This clonotype has only a few counts. The J gene is TRBJ2-7, the V gene TRBV28; 9 bases align to TRBD2. The length of the CDR3 is 18 residues. Germline CDR1 MDHEN, CDR2 SYDVKM. V gave up 5 bases and J gave up 2 bases; unmatched junction bases: 16. The CDR3 bases are TGTGCCAGCAGTCCGACCTCCTGGGCTAGCGGGACTCCCTACGAGCAGTACTTC. Protein sequence: CASSPTSWASGTPYEQYF.

This clonotype was seen at least ten times. The rearrangement links TRBV7-2 to TRBJ2-1; a possible D gene is TRBD2 (5 bases). The germline CDR1 and CDR2 sequences are SGHTA and FQGNSA. The CDR3 has 13 amino acids. Between the trimmed V and J ends, which lost 5 bases and 6 bases, there was a span of 11 bases. For the CDR3, the DNA is TGTGCCAGCAGCCCACTAGTCGCCAATGAGCAGTTCTTC. It encodes CASSPLVANEQFF.

This clonotype was detected only a few times. The genes are TRBV12-3 or TRBV12-4 and TRBJ2-6; no clear D. V lost 5 bases and J lost 9, with 8 bases in between. This CDR3 comprises 12 residues. CDR3 nucleotides: TGTGCCAGCAGTCCCCTTTTCAACGTCCTGACTTTC. Translation: CASSPLFNVLTF.

This clonotype has only a few counts. CDR3 loop: CASSYLGSRGNQPQHF. Written as DNA, the CDR3 is TGTGCCAGCAGTTACTTGGGATCTCGGGGCAATCAGCCCCAGCATTTT. The chain joins TRBV6-5 to TRBJ1-5, with no clear D. The CDR3 spans 16 residues. V lost 1 base and J 2 bases, leaving 12 bases between the germline ends. Germline loops: CDR1 MNHEY, CDR2 SVGAGI.

This clonotype was seen a few times. This chain links TRBV9 with TRBJ2-3; the match to TRBD2 covers 14 bases. In germline, CDR1 is SGDLS, CDR2 YYNGEE. This CDR3 is built from 15 residues. V shed 4 bases, J shed 3 bases, and the junction held 1 base outside the gene matches. CDR3 region: CASSRTSGRTDTQYF. CDR3 DNA: TGTGCCAGCAGCAGGACTAGCGGGAGGACAGATACGCAGTATTTT.

This clonotype was seen many times. This chain links TRBV7-2 with TRBJ1-1; no reliable D call. From germline, CDR1 is SGHTA and CDR2 FQGNSA. This CDR3 is 14 amino acids long. V lost 4 bases to trimming and J lost 4 bases, with 13 bases between them. Written as DNA, the CDR3 is TGTGCCAGCAGCTCCCATCGCAGGAGCACTGAAGCTTTCTTT. It translates to CASSSHRRSTEAFF.

This chain uses TRBV6-1 with TRBJ1-1, with 7 nucleotides matching TRBD1. The germline CDR1 and CDR2 sequences are MNHNS and SASEGT. The CDR3 covers 14 residues. V was pared by 8 bases and J by 4 bases, with 10 bases of the junction left unmatched. The CDR3 nucleotides read TGTGCCAGCTTACGGAGGCAGGGGGGCACTGAAGCTTTCTTT. It codes for CASLRRQGGTEAFF.

The CDR3 region is CASTSGQSYEQYF. The CDR3 DNA reads TGTGCCAGCACTTCGGGACAAAGCTACGAGCAGTACTTC. The chain couples TRBV28 to TRBJ2-7; D is perhaps TRBD1 (6 bases). Germline V gene lookup returns CDR1 MDHEN and CDR2 SYDVKM. The CDR3 loop spans 13 amino acids. Trimming took off 7 bases at V and 3 bases at J, with 13 bases between the two ends.

This clonotype appeared many times. The chain employs TRBV5-1 and TRBJ2-7; TRBD2 matches 9 bases. The CDR3 has 16 residues. Germline CDR1 and CDR2: SGHRS and YFSETQ. The trim removed 4 bases at V and 6 bases at J, leaving 14 bases unmatched. CDR3 residues: CASSPGWLAGPLEQYF. For the CDR3, the DNA is TGCGCCAGCAGCCCCGGTTGGCTAGCGGGGCCCCTCGAGCAGTACTTC.

The chain recombines TRBV12-3 or TRBV12-4 with TRBJ2-1, with D perhaps matching TRBD2 (6 bases). V lost 6 bases, J lost 12 bases, and 12 bases lay in between. This CDR3 has 11 residues. CDR3 sequence reads: CASSPEGGQFF. The CDR3 DNA follows: TGTGCCAGCAGCCCGGAGGGAGGGCAGTTCTTC.

This chain uses TRBV12-5 with TRBJ2-5; a possible D gene is TRBD1 (5 bases). The V gene lost 8 bases and the J gene lost 3 bases, with 16 bases spanning the gap. The CDR3 totals 14 residues. From germline, CDR1 is LGHNT and CDR2 FRNRAP. The CDR3 region has the DNA TGTGCTAGTCGGAAAGGGGATTTGGAAGAGACCCAGTACTTC. Encoded protein: CASRKGDLEETQYF.

Regarding this clonotype: A much larger clone is a single base away; this may be a read error. The chain links TRBV9 to TRBJ2-5; D gene unclear. Germline lookup yields CDR1 SGDLS and CDR2 YYNGEE. This CDR3 has 15 amino acids. Trimming took 0 bases from V and 13 from J, leaving 22 bases between them. CDR3 amino acids: CASSVATDPNAARYF. The CDR3 DNA reads as TGTGCCAGCAGCGTAGCGACTGACCCCAATGCGGCCCGGTACTTC.